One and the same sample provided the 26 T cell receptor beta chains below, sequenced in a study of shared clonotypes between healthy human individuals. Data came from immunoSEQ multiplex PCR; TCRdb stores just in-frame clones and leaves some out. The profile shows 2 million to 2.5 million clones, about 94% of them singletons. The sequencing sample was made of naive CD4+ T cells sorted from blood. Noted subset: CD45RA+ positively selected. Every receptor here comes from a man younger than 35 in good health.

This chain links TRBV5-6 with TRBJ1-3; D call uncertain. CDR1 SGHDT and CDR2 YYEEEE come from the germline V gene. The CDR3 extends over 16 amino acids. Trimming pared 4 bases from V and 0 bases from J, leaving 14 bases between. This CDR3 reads CASSPWTFLSGNTIYF. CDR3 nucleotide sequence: TGTGCCAGCAGCCCCTGGACCTTCCTCTCTGGAAACACCATATATTTT.

The CDR3: CASSLVSDTQYF. For the CDR3, the DNA is TGTGCCAGCAGTCTCGTGTCAGATACGCAGTATTTT. This chain links TRBV28 with TRBJ2-3; D is ambiguous. Trimming cost V 5 bases and J 4 bases, with 7 bases left between them. Germline CDR1 is MDHEN and CDR2 is SYDVKM. The CDR3 loop spans 12 amino acids.

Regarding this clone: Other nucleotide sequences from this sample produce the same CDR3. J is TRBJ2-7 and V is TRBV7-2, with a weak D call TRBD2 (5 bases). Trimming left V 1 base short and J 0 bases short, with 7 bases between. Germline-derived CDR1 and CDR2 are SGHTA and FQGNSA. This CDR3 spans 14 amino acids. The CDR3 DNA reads TGTGCCAGCAGCTTAGGGACTGGCTCCTACGAGCAGTACTTC. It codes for CASSLGTGSYEQYF.

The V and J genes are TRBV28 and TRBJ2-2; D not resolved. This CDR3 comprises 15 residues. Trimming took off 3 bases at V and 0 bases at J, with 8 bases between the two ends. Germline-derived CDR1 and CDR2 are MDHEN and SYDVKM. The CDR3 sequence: CASSFASANTGELFF. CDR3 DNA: TGTGCCAGCAGTTTTGCGTCCGCGAACACCGGGGAGCTGTTTTTT. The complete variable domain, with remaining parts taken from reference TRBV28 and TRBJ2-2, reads DVKVTQSSRYLVKRTGEKVFLECVQDMDHENMFWYRQDPGLGLRLIYFSYDVKMKEKGDIPEGYSVSREKKERFSLILESASTNQTSMYLCASSFASANTGELFFGEGSRLTVL.

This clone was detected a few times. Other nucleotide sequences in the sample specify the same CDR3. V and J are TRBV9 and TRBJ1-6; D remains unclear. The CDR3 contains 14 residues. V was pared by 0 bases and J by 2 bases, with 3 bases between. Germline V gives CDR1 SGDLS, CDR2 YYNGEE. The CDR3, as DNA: TGTGCCAGCAGCGTAGATCCCTATAATTCACCCCTCCACTTT. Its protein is CASSVDPYNSPLHF.

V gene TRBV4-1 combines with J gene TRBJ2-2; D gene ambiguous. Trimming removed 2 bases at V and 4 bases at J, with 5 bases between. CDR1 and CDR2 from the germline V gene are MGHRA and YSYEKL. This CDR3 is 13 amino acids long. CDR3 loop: CASSQTPTGELFF. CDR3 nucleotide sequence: TGCGCCAGCAGCCAAACGCCCACCGGGGAGCTGTTTTTT.

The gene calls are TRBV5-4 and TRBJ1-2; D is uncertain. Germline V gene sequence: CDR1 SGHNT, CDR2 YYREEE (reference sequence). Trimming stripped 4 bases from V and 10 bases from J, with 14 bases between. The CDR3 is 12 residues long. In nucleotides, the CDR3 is TGTGCCAGCAGCACCAGGACCCCGCACTACACCTTC. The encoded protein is CASSTRTPHYTF.

CDR3 DNA sequence: TGTGCCTGGAGTGTATCTAACTTTTACTCTGGAAACACCATATATTTT. Translation gives CAWSVSNFYSGNTIYF. The V gene is TRBV30, the J gene TRBJ1-3; no definite D call. The ends were cut back, 0 bases at V and 0 bases at J, with 12 bases in the middle. The CDR3 has 16 residues. Germline CDR1 GTSNPN, CDR2 SVGIG (reference sequence).

The CDR3 spells CASSPNQDQPQHF. CDR3 DNA sequence: TGTGCCAGCTCACCAAATCAGGACCAGCCCCAGCATTTT. The chain uses TRBV18 and TRBJ1-5, with no clear D. The CDR3 is 13 amino acids. Germline CDR1 and CDR2: KGHSH and LQKENI. Trimming took off 2 bases at V and 7 bases at J, with 9 bases between the two ends.

For the CDR3, the DNA is TGTGCCAGCAGTTGGAACTATAATTCACCCCTCCACTTT. Residues: CASSWNYNSPLHF. The genes are TRBV5-8 and TRBJ1-6; no reliable D call. CDR1 SGHTS and CDR2 YDEGEE come from the germline V gene. This CDR3 has 13 amino acids. V dropped 5 bases and J dropped 3 bases, with 6 bases sitting between them.

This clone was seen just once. CDR3 protein: CSVGQGAAGANVLTF. In nucleotides, the CDR3 is TGCAGCGTCGGACAGGGGGCGGCGGGGGCCAACGTCCTGACTTTC. V is TRBV29-1 and J is TRBJ2-6, with 11 bases fitting TRBD1. The CDR3 length is 15 residues. Germline values: CDR1 SQVTM, CDR2 ANQGSEA. Germline trimming cut 6 bases from V and 4 bases from J; bases unmatched to any gene: 5.

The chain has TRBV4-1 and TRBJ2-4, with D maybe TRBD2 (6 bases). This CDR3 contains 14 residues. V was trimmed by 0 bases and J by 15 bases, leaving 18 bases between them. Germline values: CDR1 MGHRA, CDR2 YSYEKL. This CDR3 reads CASSQDTGRRDWYF. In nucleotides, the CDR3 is TGCGCCAGCAGCCAAGATACGGGGAGGCGAGATTGGTACTTC.

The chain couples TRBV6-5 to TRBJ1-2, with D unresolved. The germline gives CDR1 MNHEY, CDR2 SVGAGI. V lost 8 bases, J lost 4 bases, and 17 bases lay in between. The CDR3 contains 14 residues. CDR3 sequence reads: CASSKNSGSYGYTF. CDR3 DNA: TGTGCCAGCTCGAAAAATAGCGGTAGCTATGGCTACACCTTC.

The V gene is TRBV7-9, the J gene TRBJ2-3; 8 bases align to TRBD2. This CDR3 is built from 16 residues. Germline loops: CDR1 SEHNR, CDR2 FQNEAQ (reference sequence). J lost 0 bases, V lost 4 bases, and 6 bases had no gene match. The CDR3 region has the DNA TGTGCCAGCAGCTATCGGGGGGGATCTAGCACAGATACGCAGTATTTT. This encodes CASSYRGGSSTDTQYF.

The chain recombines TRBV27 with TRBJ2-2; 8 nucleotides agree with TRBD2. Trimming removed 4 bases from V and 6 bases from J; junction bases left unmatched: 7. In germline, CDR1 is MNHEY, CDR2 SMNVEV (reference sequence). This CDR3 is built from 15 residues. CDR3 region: CASSSPTSAAGELFF. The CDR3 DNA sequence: TGTGCCAGCAGTTCCCCGACTAGCGCGGCCGGGGAGCTGTTTTTT.

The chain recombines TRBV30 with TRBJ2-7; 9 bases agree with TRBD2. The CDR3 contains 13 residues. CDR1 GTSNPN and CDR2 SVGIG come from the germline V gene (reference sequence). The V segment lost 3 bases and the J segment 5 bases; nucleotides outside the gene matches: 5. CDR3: CAWRWGTSNEQYF. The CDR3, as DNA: TGTGCCTGGAGATGGGGGACTAGCAACGAGCAGTACTTC.

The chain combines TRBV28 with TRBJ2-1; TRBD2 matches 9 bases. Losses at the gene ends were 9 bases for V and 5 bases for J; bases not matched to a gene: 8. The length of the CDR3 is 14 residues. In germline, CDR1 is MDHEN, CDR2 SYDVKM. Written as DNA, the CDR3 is TGTGCCAGTGGAATAGCGGGGGAGGACAATGAGCAGTTCTTC. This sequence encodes CASGIAGEDNEQFF.

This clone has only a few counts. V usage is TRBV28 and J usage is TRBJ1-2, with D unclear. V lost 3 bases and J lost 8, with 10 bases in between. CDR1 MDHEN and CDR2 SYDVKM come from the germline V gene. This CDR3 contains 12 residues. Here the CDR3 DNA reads TGTGCCAGCAGTTTGACAACCCTGGGCTACACCTTC. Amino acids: CASSLTTLGYTF.

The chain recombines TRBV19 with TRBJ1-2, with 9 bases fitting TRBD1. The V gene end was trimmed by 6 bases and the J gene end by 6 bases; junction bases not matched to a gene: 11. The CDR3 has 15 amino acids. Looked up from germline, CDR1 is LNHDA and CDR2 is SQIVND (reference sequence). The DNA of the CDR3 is TGTGCCAGTAGCCACACTCGGACAGGGGAGAATGGCTACACCTTC. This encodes CASSHTRTGENGYTF. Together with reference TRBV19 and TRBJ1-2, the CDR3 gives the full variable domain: DGGITQSPKYLFRKEGQNVTLSCEQNLNHDAMYWYRQDPGQGLRLIYYSQIVNDFQKGDIAEGYSVSREKKESFPLTVTSAQKNPTAFYLCASSHTRTGENGYTFGSGTRLTVV.

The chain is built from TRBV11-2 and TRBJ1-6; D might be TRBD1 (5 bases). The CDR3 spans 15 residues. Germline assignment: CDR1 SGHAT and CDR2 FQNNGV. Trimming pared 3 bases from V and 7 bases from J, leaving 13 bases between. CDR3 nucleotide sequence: TGTGCCAGCAGCTTTACCCCCGGGGGGAATTCACCCCTCCACTTT. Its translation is CASSFTPGGNSPLHF.

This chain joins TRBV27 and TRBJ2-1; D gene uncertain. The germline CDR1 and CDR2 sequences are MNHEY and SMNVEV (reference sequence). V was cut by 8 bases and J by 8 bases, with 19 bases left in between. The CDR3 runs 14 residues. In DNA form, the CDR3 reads TGTGCCAGCGCGCGGCTCGAGCTTAGCCATGAGCAGTTCTTC. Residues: CASARLELSHEQFF.

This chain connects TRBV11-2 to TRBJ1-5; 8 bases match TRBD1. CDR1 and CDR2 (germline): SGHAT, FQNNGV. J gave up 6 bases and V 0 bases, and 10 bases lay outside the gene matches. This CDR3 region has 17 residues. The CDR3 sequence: CASSLDPSPGGRQPQHF. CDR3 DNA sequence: TGTGCCAGCAGCTTAGACCCCTCGCCAGGGGGCCGTCAGCCCCAGCATTTT.

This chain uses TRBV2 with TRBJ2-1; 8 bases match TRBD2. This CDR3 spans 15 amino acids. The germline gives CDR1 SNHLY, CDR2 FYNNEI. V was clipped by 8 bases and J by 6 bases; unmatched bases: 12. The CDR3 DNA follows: TGTGCCAGCTGCGAAGCGGGGGTCGCGGGCAATGAGCAGTTCTTC. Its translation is CASCEAGVAGNEQFF.

CDR3 sequence (DNA): TGTGCCAGCAGTTTATACAGGAATAGCAATCAGCCCCAGCATTTT. Its protein product is CASSLYRNSNQPQHF. The V gene is TRBV27, the J gene TRBJ1-5; tentative D call: TRBD1 (5 bases). CDR3 length: 15 amino acids. Trimming took 1 base from V and 0 from J, leaving 7 bases between them. From germline, CDR1 is MNHEY and CDR2 SMNVEV (reference sequence).

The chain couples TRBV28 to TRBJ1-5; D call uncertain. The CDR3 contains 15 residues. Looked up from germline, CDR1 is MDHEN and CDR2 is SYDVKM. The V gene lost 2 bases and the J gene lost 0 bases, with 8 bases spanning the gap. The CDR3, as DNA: TGTGCCAGCAGTTTAATAGTTAATAGCAATCAGCCCCAGCATTTT. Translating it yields CASSLIVNSNQPQHF. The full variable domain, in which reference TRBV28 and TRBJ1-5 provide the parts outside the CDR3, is DVKVTQSSRYLVKRTGEKVFLECVQDMDHENMFWYRQDPGLGLRLIYFSYDVKMKEKGDIPEGYSVSREKKERFSLILESASTNQTSMYLCASSLIVNSNQPQHFGDGTRLSIL.

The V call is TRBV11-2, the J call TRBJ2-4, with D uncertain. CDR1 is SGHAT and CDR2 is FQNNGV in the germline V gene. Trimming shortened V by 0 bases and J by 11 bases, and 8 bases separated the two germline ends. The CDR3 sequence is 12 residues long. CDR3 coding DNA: TGTGCCAGCAGCTTAGATCGAGGTTTTCAGTACTTC. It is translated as CASSLDRGFQYF.